A selection of T cell receptor beta chains follows, all from one sample in a study of control samples from healthy donors and cancer patients. TCRdb's copy holds only in-frame clones and misses some; the assay was immunoSEQ multiplex PCR. The profile shows approximately 74,000 clones, roughly 93% of them singletons. The sequencing input was blood. These receptors originate from a woman in her 30s in good health. Each CDR3 is given with its conserved first and last residue. A D gene is named only where the DNA matches it firmly. The size field is filled for only some rows; it gives once, few, many or a size class.

v_gene: TRBV6-1
abundance: -
j_gene: TRBJ1-1
d_gene: -
CDR3nt: TGTGCCAGCAGTGAGGTATTGCCAGACACTGAAGCTTTCTTT
CDR3aa: CASSEVLPDTEAFF

v_gene: TRBV9
abundance: -
j_gene: TRBJ1-1
d_gene: -
CDR3nt: TGTGCCAGCAGCAAGGGGGACGGCACTGAAGCTTTCTTT
CDR3aa: CASSKGDGTEAFF

v_gene: TRBV7-3
abundance: -
j_gene: TRBJ2-1
d_gene: -
CDR3nt: TGTGCCAGCAGCGGGACACCCTACAATGAGCAGTTCTTC
CDR3aa: CASSGTPYNEQFF

v_gene: TRBV27
abundance: -
j_gene: TRBJ1-1
d_gene: -
CDR3nt: TGTGCCAGCAGTTTATCAACCATTATGGACACTGAAGCTTTCTTT
CDR3aa: CASSLSTIMDTEAFF

v_gene: TRBV9
abundance: -
j_gene: TRBJ2-1
d_gene: -
CDR3nt: TGTGCCAGCAGCCAAGGACCAAGCTCCTACAATGAGCAGTTCTTC
CDR3aa: CASSQGPSSYNEQFF

v_gene: TRBV2
abundance: -
j_gene: TRBJ1-5
d_gene: -
CDR3nt: TGTGCCAGCGCATACGGCCACAATCAGCCCCAGCATTTT
CDR3aa: CASAYGHNQPQHF

v_gene: TRBV4-1
abundance: -
j_gene: TRBJ2-1
d_gene: -
CDR3nt: TGCGCCAGCAGCCAAGTGGGTGGGGTTTATGAGCAGTTCTTC
CDR3aa: CASSQVGGVYEQFF

v_gene: TRBV4-1
abundance: -
j_gene: TRBJ1-4
d_gene: -
CDR3nt: TGCGCCAGCAGACAGGAGGGAGGCGATGAAAAACTGTTTTTT
CDR3aa: CASRQEGGDEKLFF

v_gene: TRBV5-1
abundance: -
j_gene: TRBJ2-5
d_gene: TRBD1
CDR3nt: TGCGCCAGCAGCCAATGGACAGGGCCCCAAGAGACCCAGTACTTC
CDR3aa: CASSQWTGPQETQYF

v_gene: TRBV18
abundance: -
j_gene: TRBJ2-7
d_gene: -
CDR3nt: TGTGCCAGCTCACCTTCGGGATCCCCATACGAGCAGTACTTC
CDR3aa: CASSPSGSPYEQYF

v_gene: TRBV2
abundance: -
j_gene: TRBJ1-4
d_gene: TRBD1
CDR3nt: TGTGCCAGCAGTGTGGACAGGTTCGATGAAAAACTGTTTTTT
CDR3aa: CASSVDRFDEKLFF

v_gene: TRBV5-1
abundance: -
j_gene: TRBJ1-2
d_gene: -
CDR3nt: TGCGCCAGCAGCTCAATAAGGGGCCTGAATGGCTACACCTTC
CDR3aa: CASSSIRGLNGYTF

v_gene: TRBV28
abundance: -
j_gene: TRBJ1-2
d_gene: -
CDR3nt: TGTGCCAGCAACCCCGCCGACAGAAACTATGGCTACACCTTC
CDR3aa: CASNPADRNYGYTF

v_gene: TRBV5-6
abundance: -
j_gene: TRBJ1-1
d_gene: -
CDR3nt: TGTGCCAGCAGCTTGTTAGGGGTTGGATGGAACACTGAAGCTTTCTTT
CDR3aa: CASSLLGVGWNTEAFF

v_gene: TRBV3-1/TRBV3-2
abundance: -
j_gene: TRBJ2-1
d_gene: TRBD2
CDR3nt: TGTGCCAGCAGCCAAGGGCCGACTAGCGGGGCTTGGTTCTTC
CDR3aa: CASSQGPTSGAWFF

v_gene: TRBV3-1/TRBV3-2
abundance: -
j_gene: TRBJ1-2
d_gene: TRBD1
CDR3nt: TGTGCCAGCAGCGGCAAGACAGGGACCCATGGCTACACCTTC
CDR3aa: CASSGKTGTHGYTF

v_gene: TRBV29-1
abundance: -
j_gene: TRBJ1-1
d_gene: TRBD1
CDR3nt: TGCAGCGCCAGACAGGGGGTGTTCACTGAAGCTTTCTTT
CDR3aa: CSARQGVFTEAFF

v_gene: TRBV5-4
abundance: -
j_gene: TRBJ1-3
d_gene: -
CDR3nt: TGTGCCAGCAGTCTGGGGGGCATCTCTGGAAACACCATATATTTT
CDR3aa: CASSLGGISGNTIYF

v_gene: TRBV5-1
abundance: -
j_gene: TRBJ2-3
d_gene: TRBD2
CDR3nt: TGCGCCAGCAGCTCCCCCGGGGGTAGCGGGGGGGCTAAATATACGCAGTATTTT
CDR3aa: CASSSPGGSGGAKYTQYF

v_gene: TRBV25-1
abundance: -
j_gene: TRBJ2-1
d_gene: -
CDR3nt: TGTGCCAGCAGTGACACCTCAGGGGTGAACTACAATGAGCAGTTCTTC
CDR3aa: CASSDTSGVNYNEQFF

v_gene: TRBV19
abundance: -
j_gene: TRBJ1-1
d_gene: -
CDR3nt: TGTGCCAGTAGTATAGTTCGTGGAGACGAAGCTTTCTTT
CDR3aa: CASSIVRGDEAFF

v_gene: TRBV15
abundance: once
j_gene: TRBJ1-1
d_gene: -
CDR3nt: TGTGCCACCAGCAGGAGTAGAGGGCTGCTGAACACTGAAGCTTTCTTT
CDR3aa: CATSRSRGLLNTEAFF

v_gene: TRBV5-4
abundance: -
j_gene: TRBJ2-2
d_gene: -
CDR3nt: TGTGCCAGCAGCTTGGAACACATAAACACCGGGGAGCTGTTTTTT
CDR3aa: CASSLEHINTGELFF

v_gene: TRBV29-1
abundance: -
j_gene: TRBJ2-2
d_gene: TRBD1
CDR3nt: TGCAGCGCCGGACAGGGCCCGAACACCGGGGAGCTGTTTTTT
CDR3aa: CSAGQGPNTGELFF

v_gene: TRBV5-1
abundance: -
j_gene: TRBJ1-5
d_gene: -
CDR3nt: TGCGCCAGCAGCTTGGAGGGGGATAATCAGCCCCAGCATTTT
CDR3aa: CASSLEGDNQPQHF

v_gene: TRBV6-5
abundance: -
j_gene: TRBJ1-2
d_gene: -
CDR3nt: TGTGCCAGCAGTTATGAAGGGACAAAGTATGGCTACACCTTC
CDR3aa: CASSYEGTKYGYTF

v_gene: TRBV2
abundance: -
j_gene: TRBJ1-1
d_gene: -
CDR3nt: TGTGCCAGCAGTGACGATGGCGGGAACACTGAAGCTTTCTTT
CDR3aa: CASSDDGGNTEAFF

v_gene: TRBV7-2
abundance: -
j_gene: TRBJ1-2
d_gene: TRBD1
CDR3nt: TGTGCCAGCAGCTTAGCCGCTACAGTAGGGACAGGGGGAAGGCGAACCTATGGCTACACCTTC
CDR3aa: CASSLAATVGTGGRRTYGYTF

v_gene: TRBV6-1
abundance: -
j_gene: TRBJ2-3
d_gene: -
CDR3nt: TGTGCCAGCAGTGAAGGGGGGGGCACAGATACGCAGTATTTT
CDR3aa: CASSEGGGTDTQYF

v_gene: TRBV6-5
abundance: -
j_gene: TRBJ2-7
d_gene: -
CDR3nt: TGTGCCATAACCGGGACACCCACCTACGAGCAGTACTTC
CDR3aa: CAITGTPTYEQYF

v_gene: TRBV3-1/TRBV3-2
abundance: -
j_gene: TRBJ1-2
d_gene: -
CDR3nt: TGTGCCAGCAGCCAAGTCGGTGTTAAACAGGGTCACAAGGGAAGGTATGGCTACACCTTC
CDR3aa: CASSQVGVKQGHKGRYGYTF

v_gene: TRBV30
abundance: -
j_gene: TRBJ2-3
d_gene: TRBD1
CDR3nt: TGTGCCTGGAGTGTCCTCGGACAGGGGTATTTT
CDR3aa: CAWSVLGQGYF